Below are 23 T cell receptor beta chains sequenced from a single sample in a study of CD8+ T cells in alopecia areata. Extracted from the samples, RNA was reverse transcribed into cDNA to serve as the sequencing template. Sequencing used immunoSEQ multiplex PCR; TCRdb keeps in-frame clones, though not all of them. The sample has around 100,000 clones, none seen only once. The sample was lesional skin. Receptor source: a C3H/HeJ mouse with alopecia areata. As its MHC haplotype, the strain has H2-k.

This clone showed up just a few times. Gene and germline names: mouse. The read finishes 4 residues shy of the CDR3 end, and the germline J gene is used to complete it. The gene calls are TRBV1 and TRBJ2-7; a weak D match, TRBD1 (6 bases). Trimming cost V 5 bases and J 0 bases, with 14 bases left between them. The CDR3 has 15 amino acids. Germline values: CDR1 NSQYPW, CDR2 LRSPGD (reference sequence). The CDR3 bases that were read are TGCACCTGCAGTTCTCCGGGACAAAGCTCCTAT. It yields the protein CTCSSPGQSSY. The full CDR3 is CTCSSPGQSSYEQYF.

This clone showed up just a few times. Mouse gene names apply. The CDR3 end lies 4 residues beyond the end of the read and is filled in from the germline J gene. The chain uses TRBV17 and TRBJ2-7; no reliable D call. Germline V gives CDR1 MNHDT, CDR2 YYDKIL. CDR3 length: 12 amino acids. Trimming pared 3 bases from V and 3 bases from J, leaving 6 bases between. Incomplete CDR3 DNA: TGTGCTAGCAGTAGGACTAGCTAT. Translating gives CASSRTSY. The CDR3 reads in full as CASSRTSYEQYF.

This clone was seen a handful of times. Germline and genes: mouse. Read coverage stops 4 residues before the CDR3 terminus; the germline J gene supplies the remainder. The chain carries TRBV17 and TRBJ1-2; possible D gene TRBD1, 6 bases. V was trimmed by 5 bases and J by 4 bases, leaving 14 bases between them. Looked up from germline, CDR1 is MNHDT and CDR2 is YYDKIL. CDR3 length equals 14 residues. The CDR3 DNA, read in part, is TGTGCTAGCAGTCTCTCAGGGGCCGGCTCC. It translates to CASSLSGAGS. The full CDR3 is CASSLSGAGSDYTF.

Comments on this clone: Gene names are mouse gene names. The read finishes 4 residues shy of the CDR3 end, and the germline J gene is used to complete it. The rearrangement joins TRBV13-1 to TRBJ2-4, with 8 bases identical to TRBD2. The CDR3 contains 16 residues. The V gene's germline CDR1 is NSHNY and CDR2 SYGAGN. The junction had 6 bases not matched to a gene; V was cut back by 0 bases and J by 3 bases. This CDR3 reads CASSDAWGGRQNTLYF. The CDR3 bases that were read are TGTGCCAGCAGTGATGCATGGGGGGGGCGACAAAAC.

As concerns this clone: These gene names are mouse names. With the read ending 4 residues before the CDR3 end, the germline J gene is used to fill in that end. This chain joins TRBV1 and TRBJ2-2; 14 bases are a match to TRBD2. V gave up 1 base and J gave up 4 bases; unmatched junction bases: 8. Germline CDR1 NSQYPW, CDR2 LRSPGD (reference sequence). There are 19 residues in the CDR3. The CDR3: CTCSAGTGLGGRSTGQLYF. The CDR3 bases that were read are TGCACCTGCAGTGCAGGAACGGGACTGGGGGGGCGAAGCACCGGG.

This clone was seen a few times. Here the gene names and germline are mouse. The CDR3 is cut off 4 residues early in the read; its end comes from the germline J gene. The chain joins TRBV1 to TRBJ1-4, with D possibly being TRBD1 (5 bases). V was trimmed by 4 bases and J by 3 bases, leaving 15 bases between them. In germline, CDR1 is NSQYPW, CDR2 LRSPGD (reference sequence). The CDR3 spans 16 residues. CDR3 loop: CTCSGAGRRTNERLFF. Partial CDR3 DNA: TGCACCTGCAGTGGGGCAGGGAGGAGGACCAACGAA.

This clone has more than one count but fewer than ten. Gene and germline names: mouse. CDR3 DNA (partial): TGCACCTGCAGTACACGACTGGGGGGTAACCAAGAC. Translated: CTCSTRLGGNQD. The entire CDR3 sequence reads CTCSTRLGGNQDTQYF. V gene TRBV1 combines with J gene TRBJ2-5; 10 bases map to TRBD2. The read terminates 4 residues ahead of where the CDR3 ends, so the germline J gene completes it. V dropped 5 bases and J dropped 0; count of bases not matched to a gene: 5. The CDR3 covers 16 residues. Germline V CDR1 and CDR2: NSQYPW, LRSPGD (reference sequence).

This clone was seen a few times. Germline and genes: mouse. The sequence runs out 4 residues before the end of the CDR3; the remainder is reconstructed from the germline J gene. The V call is TRBV19, the J call TRBJ1-4, with no clear D. The CDR3 spans 14 residues. V gave up 1 base and J gave up 6 bases, with 10 bases separating them. CDR1 is FNHDT and CDR2 is SITEND in the germline V gene (reference sequence). Incomplete CDR3 DNA: TGTGCCAGCAGTATAACGACAAAATACGAA. It specifies CASSITTKYE. The CDR3 in full is CASSITTKYERLFF.

This clone occurred a few times. Gene labels here are mouse ones. The observed sequence ends 4 residues before the CDR3 terminus, with the missing tail filled in from the germline J gene. V usage is TRBV1 and J usage is TRBJ2-3; 10 bases match TRBD2. The germline V gene encodes CDR1 NSQYPW and CDR2 LRSPGD (reference sequence). The junction had 9 bases not matched to a gene; V was cut back by 0 bases and J by 0 bases. The CDR3 is made up of 19 amino acids. The sequenced part of the CDR3 DNA is TGCACCTGCAGTGCAGATTATCGGACTGGGGGCTCTAGTGCAGAA. This gives the protein CTCSADYRTGGSSAE. In full, the CDR3 is CTCSADYRTGGSSAETLYF.

On this clone: Gene names are the mouse ones. CDR3: CASGQGRQNTLYF. CDR3 DNA (partial): TGTGCCAGCGGTCAGGGGCGGCAAAAC. The chain recombines TRBV13-1 with TRBJ2-4, with D possibly being TRBD1 (6 bases). The read terminates 4 residues ahead of where the CDR3 ends, so the germline J gene completes it. Germline lookup yields CDR1 NSHNY and CDR2 SYGAGN. V lost 7 bases and J lost 3, with 12 bases in between. This CDR3 comprises 13 residues.

Details on this clone: The junction and the germline gene differ at one end; a read error may be behind it. The gene names given are mouse names. The CDR3 end lies 4 residues beyond the end of the read and is filled in from the germline J gene. V is TRBV1 and J is TRBJ2-7; a weak D match, TRBD1 (5 bases). CDR1 is NSQYPW and CDR2 is LRSPGD in the germline V gene (reference sequence). The CDR3 covers 14 residues. The CDR3 region is CTCSAGKDGDEQYF. The part of the CDR3 DNA that was read is TGCACCTGCAGCGCAGGGAAGGACGGGGAT.

This clone has more than one count but fewer than ten. Mouse gene names apply. The DNA read from the CDR3 is TGTGCCAGCAGTGGCGGGACTTAT. Its translation is CASSGGTY. The CDR3 as a whole reads CASSGGTYEQYF. The gene calls are TRBV13-1 and TRBJ2-7, with D tentatively TRBD2 (6 bases). The CDR3 end is not reached by the read, which stops 4 residues before it; the germline J gene fills it in. This CDR3 spans 12 amino acids. Germline CDR1 NSHNY, CDR2 SYGAGN.

In its sample, this clone was seen a few times. Any gene name here is a mouse gene name. The read ends 4 residues before the CDR3 terminus; that terminus is restored from the germline J gene. V is TRBV1 and J is TRBJ2-4, with 8 bases lining up with TRBD1. Germline assignment: CDR1 NSQYPW and CDR2 LRSPGD (reference sequence). The CDR3 loop spans 16 amino acids. V trimming: 1 base; J trimming: 3 bases; junction bases outside the gene matches: 6. CDR3 DNA (partial): TGCACCTGCAGTGCAGTTGACAGGGGCTGGCAAAAC. This gives the protein CTCSAVDRGWQN. The entire CDR3 sequence reads CTCSAVDRGWQNTLYF.

Only a few counts were recorded for this clone. Gene names and germline refer to mouse. Sequencing ends 4 residues short of the CDR3 end; the germline J gene provides the rest. The chain has TRBV19 and TRBJ1-1; 8 bases align to TRBD1. The V segment lost 3 bases and the J segment 0 bases; nucleotides outside the gene matches: 1. The CDR3 has 14 amino acids. Germline lookup yields CDR1 FNHDT and CDR2 SITEND (reference sequence). The part of the CDR3 DNA that was read is TGTGCCAGCAGTAAGGGACAGGCAAACACA. It codes for CASSKGQANT. The entire CDR3 protein is CASSKGQANTEVFF.

In this sample, this clone turned up many times. Gene names refer to mouse genes. Sequencing ends 4 residues short of the CDR3 end; the germline J gene provides the rest. The chain has TRBV13-3 and TRBJ2-1, with 7 bases identical to TRBD1. Germline lookup yields CDR1 NNHDY and CDR2 SYVADS. This CDR3 contains 15 residues. J gave up 2 bases and V 2 bases, and 4 bases lay outside the gene matches. The CDR3 here is CASSEQGKDYAEQFF. Incomplete CDR3 DNA: TGTGCCAGCAGTGAACAGGGGAAGGACTATGCT.

A note on this clone: Any gene name here is a mouse gene name. The observed sequence ends 4 residues before the CDR3 terminus, with the missing tail filled in from the germline J gene. The chain has TRBV1 and TRBJ2-3, with 7 bases aligning to TRBD1. The CDR3 length is 17 residues. V lost 1 base to trimming and J lost 0 bases; unmatched junction nucleotides: 7. The germline CDR1 and CDR2 sequences are NSQYPW and LRSPGD (reference sequence). The CDR3 loop is CTCSAGIRDSSAETLYF. The DNA read from the CDR3 is TGCACCTGCAGTGCAGGCATCCGGGACAGTAGTGCAGAA.

This clone was observed many times. The gene names here belong to mouse. The CDR3 DNA, read in part, is TGTGCCAGCAGAGACACATCAAACTCC. Protein sequence: CASRDTSNS. The entire CDR3 sequence reads CASRDTSNSDYTF. V is TRBV13-3 and J is TRBJ1-2; D is uncertain. The missing CDR3 end, 4 residues past where the read stops, is filled in from the germline J gene. This CDR3 is built from 13 residues. Germline CDR1 and CDR2: NNHDY and SYVADS. The V gene lost 5 bases and the J gene lost 0 bases, with 8 bases spanning the gap.

This clone has just a few counts. The listed TCRdb protein conflicts with the DNA translation at residue 13, and the protein shown is translated directly from the DNA. Mouse gene names and germline throughout. The CDR3 reads CTCSIRQTSYNSPLYF. CDR3 DNA, as far as it was read: TGCACCTGCAGTATCCGACAGACATCCTATAATTCGCCC. The chain couples TRBV1 to TRBJ1-6, with D possibly matching TRBD1 (5 bases). The CDR3 end falls 3 residues outside the read, so it is completed with the germline J gene. TRBJ1-6 qualifies as an ORF whose function is uncertain. The CDR3 sequence is 16 residues long. V gave up 5 bases and J gave up 1 base, with 12 bases separating them. CDR1 and CDR2 from the germline V gene are NSQYPW and LRSPGD (reference sequence).

This clone was detected only a few times. The listed genes are named as in mouse. Read sequence stops 4 residues before the CDR3 end, and the germline J gene provides the missing end. The chain joins TRBV13-3 to TRBJ2-1; D is unresolved. V was cut by 2 bases and J by 3 bases, with 6 bases left in between. Germline loops: CDR1 NNHDY, CDR2 SYVADS. This CDR3 has 13 residues. CDR3 region: CASSEDFYAEQFF. CDR3 DNA (partial): TGTGCCAGCAGTGAAGACTTCTATGCT.

Remarks on this clone: Mouse names are used for the genes. The read ends 4 residues early relative to the CDR3; the germline J gene fills the gap. This sequence joins TRBV13-3 and TRBJ2-1; TRBD1 might be the D (6 bases). The CDR3 covers 18 residues. V lost 0 bases and J 4 bases, leaving 20 bases between the germline ends. Per germline, CDR1 NNHDY and CDR2 SYVADS. Incomplete CDR3 DNA: TGTGCCAGCAGTGATGCGGGAGTCCCAGGGGATGGATATGCT. This encodes CASSDAGVPGDGYA. The CDR3 reads in full as CASSDAGVPGDGYAEQFF.

This clone has just a few counts. Mouse gene names apply. Read sequence stops 4 residues before the CDR3 end, and the germline J gene provides the missing end. This chain links TRBV13-3 with TRBJ2-3, with 9 bases lining up with TRBD2. Germline V lookup: CDR1 NNHDY, CDR2 SYVADS. The V segment lost 5 bases and the J segment 3 bases; nucleotides outside the gene matches: 10. This CDR3 is 16 amino acids long. The CDR3 DNA, read in part, is TGTGCCAGCAGGGCCCCGGGACTGGGTGGAGCAGAA. It yields the protein CASRAPGLGGAE. The CDR3 reads in full as CASRAPGLGGAETLYF.

Notes on this clone: Any gene name here is a mouse gene name. The read ends 4 residues early relative to the CDR3; the germline J gene fills the gap. The chain is built from TRBV13-3 and TRBJ2-4, with D unresolved. Trimming cost V 5 bases and J 1 base, with 14 bases left between them. This CDR3 has 15 amino acids. The germline V gene has CDR1 NNHDY and CDR2 SYVADS. The CDR3 sequence: CASRHGRVRQNTLYF. The covered CDR3 bases are TGTGCCAGCAGGCATGGAAGGGTGCGTCAAAAC.

This clone has ten or more counts. The gene symbols are mouse symbols. The CDR3 goes on 4 residues after the read ends, and that part is filled in from the germline J gene. The chain couples TRBV13-3 to TRBJ2-3; 8 bases are shared with TRBD2. This CDR3 has 13 amino acids. Trimming took 6 bases from V and 3 from J; bases not matched to a gene: 3. Germline V gene sequence: CDR1 NNHDY, CDR2 SYVADS. CDR3 protein: CASKTGDAETLYF. The CDR3 bases that were read are TGTGCCAGCAAGACTGGGGACGCAGAA.